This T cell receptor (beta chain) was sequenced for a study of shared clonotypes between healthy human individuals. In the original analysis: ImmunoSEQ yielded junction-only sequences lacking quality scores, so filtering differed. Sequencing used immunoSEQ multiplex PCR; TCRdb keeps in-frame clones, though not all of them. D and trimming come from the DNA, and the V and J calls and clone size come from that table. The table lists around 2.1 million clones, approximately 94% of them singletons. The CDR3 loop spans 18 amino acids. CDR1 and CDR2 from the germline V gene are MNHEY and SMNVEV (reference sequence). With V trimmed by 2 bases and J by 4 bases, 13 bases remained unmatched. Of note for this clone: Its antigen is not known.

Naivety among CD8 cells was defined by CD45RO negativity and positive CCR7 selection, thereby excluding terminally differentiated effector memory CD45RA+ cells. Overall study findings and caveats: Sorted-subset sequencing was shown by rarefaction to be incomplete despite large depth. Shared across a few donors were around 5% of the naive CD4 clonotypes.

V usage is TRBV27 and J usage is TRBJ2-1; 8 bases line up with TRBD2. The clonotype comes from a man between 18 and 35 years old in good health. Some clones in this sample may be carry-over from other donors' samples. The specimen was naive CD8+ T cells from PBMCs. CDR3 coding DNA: TGTGCCAGCAGTTTAAATCCTTCGGGTAGCGGGGCTTACAATGAGCAGTTCTTC. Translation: CASSLNPSGSGAYNEQFF.